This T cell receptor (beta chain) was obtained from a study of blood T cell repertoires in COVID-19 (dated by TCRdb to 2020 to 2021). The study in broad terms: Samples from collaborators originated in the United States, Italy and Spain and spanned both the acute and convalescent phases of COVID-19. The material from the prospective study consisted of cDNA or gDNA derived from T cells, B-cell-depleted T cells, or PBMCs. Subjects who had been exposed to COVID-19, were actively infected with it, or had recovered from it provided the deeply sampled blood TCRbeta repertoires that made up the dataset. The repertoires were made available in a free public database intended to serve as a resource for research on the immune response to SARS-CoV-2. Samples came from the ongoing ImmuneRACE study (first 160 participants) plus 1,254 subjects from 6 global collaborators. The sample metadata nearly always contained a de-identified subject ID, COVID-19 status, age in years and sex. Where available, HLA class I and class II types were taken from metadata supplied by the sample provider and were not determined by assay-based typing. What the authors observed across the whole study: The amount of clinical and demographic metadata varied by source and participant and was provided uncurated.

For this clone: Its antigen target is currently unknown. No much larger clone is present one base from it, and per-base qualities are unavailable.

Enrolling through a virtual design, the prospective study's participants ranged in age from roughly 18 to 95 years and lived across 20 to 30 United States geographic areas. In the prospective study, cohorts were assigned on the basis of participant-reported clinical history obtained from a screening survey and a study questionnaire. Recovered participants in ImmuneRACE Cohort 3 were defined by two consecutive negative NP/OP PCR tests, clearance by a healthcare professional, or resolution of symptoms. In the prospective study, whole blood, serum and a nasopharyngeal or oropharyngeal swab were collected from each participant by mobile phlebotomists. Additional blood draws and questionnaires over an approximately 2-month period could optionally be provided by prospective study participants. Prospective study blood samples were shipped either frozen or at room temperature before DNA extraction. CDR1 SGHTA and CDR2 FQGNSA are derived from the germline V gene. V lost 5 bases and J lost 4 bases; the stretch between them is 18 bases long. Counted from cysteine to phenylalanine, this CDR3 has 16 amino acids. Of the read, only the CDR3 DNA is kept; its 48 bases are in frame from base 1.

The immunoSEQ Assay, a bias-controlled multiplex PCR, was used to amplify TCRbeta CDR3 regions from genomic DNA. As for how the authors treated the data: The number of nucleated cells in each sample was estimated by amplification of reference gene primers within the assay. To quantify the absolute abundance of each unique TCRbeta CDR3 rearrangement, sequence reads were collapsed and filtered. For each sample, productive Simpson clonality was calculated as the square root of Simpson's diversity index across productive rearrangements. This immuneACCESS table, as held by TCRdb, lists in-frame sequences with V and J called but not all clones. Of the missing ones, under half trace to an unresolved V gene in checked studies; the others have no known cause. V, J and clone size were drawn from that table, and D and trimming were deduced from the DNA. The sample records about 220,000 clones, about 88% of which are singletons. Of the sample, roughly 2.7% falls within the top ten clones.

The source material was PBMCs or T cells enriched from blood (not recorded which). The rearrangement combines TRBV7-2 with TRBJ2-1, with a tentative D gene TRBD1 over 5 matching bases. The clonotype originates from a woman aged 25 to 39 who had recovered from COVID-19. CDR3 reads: CASSPGPNQGYNEQFF. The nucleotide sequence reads TGTGCCAGCAGCCCCGGACCAAACCAGGGTTACAATGAGCAGTTCTTC.